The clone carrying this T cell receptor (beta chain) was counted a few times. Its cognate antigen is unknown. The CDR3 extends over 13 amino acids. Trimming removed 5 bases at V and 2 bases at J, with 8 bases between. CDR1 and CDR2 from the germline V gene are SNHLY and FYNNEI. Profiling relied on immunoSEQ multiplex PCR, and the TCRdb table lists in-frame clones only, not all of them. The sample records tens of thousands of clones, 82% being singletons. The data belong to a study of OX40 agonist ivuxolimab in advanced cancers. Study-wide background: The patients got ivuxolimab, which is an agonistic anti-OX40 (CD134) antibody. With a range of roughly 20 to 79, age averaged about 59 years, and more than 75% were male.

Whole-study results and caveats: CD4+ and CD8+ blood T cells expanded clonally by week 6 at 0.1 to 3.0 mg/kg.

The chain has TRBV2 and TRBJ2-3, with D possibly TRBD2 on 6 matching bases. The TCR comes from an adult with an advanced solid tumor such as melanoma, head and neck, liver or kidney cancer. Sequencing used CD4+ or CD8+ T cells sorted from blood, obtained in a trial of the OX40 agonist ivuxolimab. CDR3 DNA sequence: TGTGCCAGCAGTAAGGACTACACAGATACGCAGTATTTT. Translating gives CASSKDYTDTQYF.